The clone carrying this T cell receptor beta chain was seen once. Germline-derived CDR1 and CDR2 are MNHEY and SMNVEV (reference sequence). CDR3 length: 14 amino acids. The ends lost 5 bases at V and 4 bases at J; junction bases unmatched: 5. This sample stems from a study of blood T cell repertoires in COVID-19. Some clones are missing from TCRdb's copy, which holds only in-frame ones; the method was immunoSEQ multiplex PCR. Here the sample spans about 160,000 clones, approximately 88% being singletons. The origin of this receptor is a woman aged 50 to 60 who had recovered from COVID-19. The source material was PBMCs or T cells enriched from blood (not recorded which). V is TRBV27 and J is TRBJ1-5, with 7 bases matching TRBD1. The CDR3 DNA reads TGTGCCAGCAGTCCTCTACAGGGGAATCAGCCCCAGCATTTT. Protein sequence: CASSPLQGNQPQHF.